The rows below give T cell receptor beta chains drawn from one sample of a study of T cells in Graves' hyperthyroidism and ophthalmopathy. Via MiXCR, TCRdb re-called the multiplex PCR reads, giving one row per CDR3 protein. The data hold around 450,000 distinct CDR3 sequences, with 15% to 17% observed a single time. Sequenced sample: blood. The receptors come from a woman younger than 35 with Graves' hyperthyroidism. Each CDR3 is given with its conserved first and last residue. A D gene is named only where the DNA matches it firmly. Clone sizes are given selectively: once, few, many, or a class where the clone is expanded.

CDR3 length	clone size	D gene	J gene	V gene	CDR3 protein	CDR3 DNA
14	many	-	TRBJ2-2	TRBV28	CASTLDRGTGELFF	TGTGCCAGCACCCTGGACCGGGGGACCGGGGAGCTGTTTTTT
15	-	-	TRBJ1-2	TRBV19	CASRFHPRGDYGYTF	TGTGCCAGTAGATTCCACCCCCGGGGTGACTATGGCTACACCTTC
12	many	-	TRBJ1-1	TRBV12-3/TRBV12-4	CASSTVATEAFF	TGTGCCAGCAGCACAGTGGCCACTGAAGCTTTCTTT
16	-	-	TRBJ1-3	TRBV6-2/TRBV6-3	CASSYSRELSGNTIYF	TGTGCCAGCAGTTACTCGAGGGAGTTATCTGGAAACACCATATATTTT
15	-	-	TRBJ2-2	TRBV4-1	CASSRGTHKTGELFF	TGCGCCAGCAGCCGGGGGACTCACAAAACCGGGGAGCTGTTTTTT
19	-	TRBD2	TRBJ2-1	TRBV7-9	CASSTGQGLAGVNYNEQFF	TGTGCCAGCAGCACAGGGCAGGGACTAGCGGGGGTTAATTACAATGAGCAGTTCTTC
17	many	TRBD2	TRBJ2-5	TRBV6-1	CASSSPSGGAGQETQYF	TGTGCCAGCAGTTCGCCTAGCGGGGGGGCCGGCCAAGAGACCCAGTACTTC
15	many	-	TRBJ2-3	TRBV29-1	CSSWGASPSTDTQYF	TGCAGTTCCTGGGGGGCTAGCCCCAGCACAGATACGCAGTATTTT
18	few	-	TRBJ2-1	TRBV20-1	CSARSLRGPRSINNEQFF	TGCAGTGCTAGATCCCTCAGGGGCCCGCGTTCTATTAATAATGAGCAGTTCTTC
14	many	TRBD1	TRBJ2-7	TRBV6-1	CASSHLTGGGEQYF	TGTGCCAGCAGTCACCTAACAGGGGGCGGCGAGCAGTACTTC
13	many	-	TRBJ2-3	TRBV3-1	CASSQGSRGGQYF	TGTGCCAGCAGCCAAGGATCCAGGGGAGGGCAGTATTTT
14	few	-	TRBJ1-4	TRBV18	CASSPNRGNEKLFF	TGTGCCAGCTCACCTAACCGGGGTAATGAAAAACTGTTTTTT
15	many	TRBD2	TRBJ2-1	TRBV18	CASSPQAGANNEQFF	TGTGCCAGCTCACCCCAAGCGGGAGCTAACAATGAGCAGTTCTTC
11	many	-	TRBJ2-2	TRBV12-3/TRBV12-4	CASTGGGELFF	TGTGCCAGCACTGGTGGCGGGGAGCTGTTTTTT
13	-	TRBD2	TRBJ2-3	TRBV3-1	CASSQRGGDTQYF	TGTGCCAGCAGCCAGCGGGGGGGCGATACGCAGTATTTT
12	many	TRBD1	TRBJ2-6	TRBV5-1	CASSSRGPVLTF	TGCGCCAGCAGCTCTAGGGGGCCCGTCCTGACTTTC
12	many	TRBD2	TRBJ2-7	TRBV7-6	CASSLWGGEQYF	TGTGCCAGCAGCTTATGGGGGGGAGAGCAGTACTTC
14	few	-	TRBJ1-3	TRBV9	CASSSSASGNTIYF	TGTGCCAGCAGCTCTTCGGCCTCTGGAAACACCATATATTTT
14	many	-	TRBJ2-7	TRBV5-1	CASSYYTGNVEQYF	TGCGCCAGCAGTTACTATACAGGGAATGTCGAGCAGTACTTC
16	many	TRBD1	TRBJ2-1	TRBV5-1	CASSLPDRVTYNEQFF	TGCGCCAGCAGCCTTCCGGACAGGGTAACCTACAATGAGCAGTTCTTC
16	many	TRBD2	TRBJ2-3	TRBV7-3	CASSSTASGGTDTQYF	TGTGCCAGCAGCTCCACGGCCAGCGGGGGGACAGATACGCAGTATTTT
20	-	TRBD2	TRBJ2-1	TRBV7-2	CASSPDSGLAGALVAYEQFF	TGTGCCAGCAGCCCCGATAGTGGACTAGCGGGAGCCTTGGTGGCCTATGAGCAGTTCTTC
17	many	TRBD1	TRBJ1-2	TRBV6-1	CASSYSGTGDVSYGYTF	TGTGCCAGCAGTTATTCCGGGACAGGGGATGTGAGCTATGGCTACACCTTC
13	many	TRBD1	TRBJ2-7	TRBV5-5	CASGTGYSYEQYF	TGTGCCAGCGGGACAGGGTATTCCTACGAGCAGTACTTC
14	many	-	TRBJ2-7	TRBV20-1	CSARPAGSSYEQYF	TGCAGTGCTAGGCCGGCAGGGAGCTCCTACGAGCAGTACTTC
14	many	TRBD1	TRBJ2-7	TRBV28	CASSSRDRGREQYF	TGTGCCAGCAGTTCCCGGGACAGGGGGCGCGAGCAGTACTTC
15	many	TRBD2	TRBJ2-2	TRBV14	CASRRSGSHTGELFF	TGTGCCAGCAGACGTAGCGGGAGCCACACCGGGGAGCTGTTTTTT
17	many	-	TRBJ2-2	TRBV12-3/TRBV12-4	CASSTATGAINTGELFF	TGTGCCAGCAGCACAGCGACCGGGGCGATTAACACCGGGGAGCTGTTTTTT
17	few	-	TRBJ2-7	TRBV28	CASSPFAYSEQPYEQYF	TGTGCCAGCAGCCCATTTGCCTACAGCGAACAACCCTACGAGCAGTACTTC
16	few	TRBD2	TRBJ2-7	TRBV5-6	CASSLLSIEGGREQYF	TGTGCCAGCAGCTTGCTCTCGATAGAGGGAGGGAGAGAGCAGTACTTC
15	-	-	TRBJ1-5	TRBV5-5	CASSLLGYSNQPQHF	TGTGCCAGCAGCTTGTTGGGATATAGCAATCAGCCCCAGCATTTT
14	-	-	TRBJ1-3	TRBV6-1	CASILQGAGNTIYF	TGTGCCAGCATTTTACAGGGAGCCGGAAACACCATATATTTT
13	many	TRBD1	TRBJ1-4	TRBV20-1	CSATGQVHEKLFF	TGCAGTGCTACAGGACAGGTGCATGAAAAACTGTTTTTT
15	-	-	TRBJ1-6	TRBV24-1	CATSVYGGEDSPLHF	TGTGCCACCAGTGTATACGGGGGGGAGGATTCACCCCTCCACTTT
17	many	TRBD1	TRBJ2-5	TRBV27	CASGIPPGQGAGETQYF	TGTGCCAGCGGTATCCCCCCGGGACAGGGGGCGGGAGAGACCCAGTACTTC
13	-	-	TRBJ1-2	TRBV12-3/TRBV12-4	CVSSFPGFGGYTF	TGTGTTAGCAGTTTTCCCGGGTTCGGGGGCTACACCTTC
16	many	TRBD1	TRBJ2-5	TRBV28	CASSLGQGQIQETQYF	TGTGCCAGCAGTTTGGGACAGGGGCAGATACAAGAGACCCAGTACTTC
14	many	-	TRBJ2-7	TRBV12-3/TRBV12-4	CASSSPMAPGEQYF	TGTGCCAGCAGTTCCCCTATGGCCCCGGGCGAGCAGTACTTC
14	few	-	TRBJ2-7	TRBV27	CASSLSQGTYEQYF	TGTGCCAGCAGTTTATCACAGGGCACCTACGAGCAGTACTTC
14	-	TRBD1	TRBJ2-7	TRBV18	CASSLGQGNYEQYF	TGTGCCAGCTCCCTCGGACAGGGGAACTACGAGCAGTACTTC
17	many	-	TRBJ1-3	TRBV25-1	CASSELEGHLPGNTIYF	TGTGCCAGCAGTGAATTGGAAGGACACCTTCCTGGAAACACCATATATTTT
15	many	-	TRBJ2-7	TRBV28	CASSFGGDRTYEQYF	TGTGCCAGCAGTTTCGGTGGAGACCGTACGTACGAGCAGTACTTC
17	many	TRBD2	TRBJ2-1	TRBV3-1	CASSRLAGVGGYNEQFF	TGTGCCAGCAGCCGATTAGCGGGAGTCGGTGGTTACAATGAGCAGTTCTTC
15	many	TRBD1	TRBJ1-3	TRBV10-3	CAIRRTGPKENTIYF	TGTGCCATCAGGCGGACAGGCCCTAAGGAAAACACCATATATTTT
14	-	-	TRBJ1-4	TRBV4-2	CASSASGGQEKLFF	TGTGCCAGCAGCGCGTCAGGCGGACAAGAAAAACTGTTTTTT
15	-	-	TRBJ1-4	TRBV7-3	CASSARPGANEKLFF	TGTGCCAGCAGCGCAAGACCTGGGGCTAATGAAAAACTGTTTTTT
13	few	-	TRBJ2-7	TRBV10-1	CASAWLSSYEQYF	TGCGCCAGCGCTTGGCTATCCTCCTACGAGCAGTACTTC
15	many	-	TRBJ2-1	TRBV30	CAWSVGLSSYNEQFF	TGTGCCTGGAGTGTGGGACTGAGCTCCTACAATGAGCAGTTCTTC
15	-	TRBD2	TRBJ2-1	TRBV6-1	CASTPGTSGSHEQFF	TGTGCCAGCACCCCGGGGACTAGCGGGTCCCATGAGCAGTTCTTC